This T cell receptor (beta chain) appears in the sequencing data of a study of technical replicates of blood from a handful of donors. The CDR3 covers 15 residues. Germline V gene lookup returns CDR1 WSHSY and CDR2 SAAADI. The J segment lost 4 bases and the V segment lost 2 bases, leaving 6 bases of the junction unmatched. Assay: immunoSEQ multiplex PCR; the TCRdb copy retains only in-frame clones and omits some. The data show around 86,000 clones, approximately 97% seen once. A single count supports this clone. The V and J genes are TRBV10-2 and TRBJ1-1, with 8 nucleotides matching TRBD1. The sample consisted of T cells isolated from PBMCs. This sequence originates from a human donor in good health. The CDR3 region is CASSEPRTGGTEAFF. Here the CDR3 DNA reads TGCGCCAGCAGTGAGCCACGTACAGGGGGCACTGAAGCTTTCTTT.